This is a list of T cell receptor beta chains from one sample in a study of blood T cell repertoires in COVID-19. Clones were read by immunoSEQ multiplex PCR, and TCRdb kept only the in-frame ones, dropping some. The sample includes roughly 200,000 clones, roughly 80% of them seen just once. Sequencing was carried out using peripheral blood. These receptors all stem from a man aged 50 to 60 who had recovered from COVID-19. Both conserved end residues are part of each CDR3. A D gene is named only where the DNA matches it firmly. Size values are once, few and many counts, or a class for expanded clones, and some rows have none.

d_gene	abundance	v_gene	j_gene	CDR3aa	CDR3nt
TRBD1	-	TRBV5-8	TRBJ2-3	CASSSATPGTGTDTQYF	TGTGCCAGCAGCTCGGCAACTCCCGGGACAGGCACAGATACGCAGTATTTT
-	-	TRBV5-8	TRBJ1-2	CASSAYNYGYTF	TGTGCCAGCAGCGCCTATAACTATGGCTACACCTTC
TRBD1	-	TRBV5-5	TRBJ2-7	CASSLETGGFYEQYF	TGTGCCAGCAGCTTGGAAACAGGGGGCTTCTACGAGCAGTACTTC
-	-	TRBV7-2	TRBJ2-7	CASSLNLWATYEQYF	TGTGCCAGCAGCTTAAATCTCTGGGCCACCTACGAGCAGTACTTC
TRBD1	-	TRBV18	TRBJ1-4	CASSPIGGSSNEKLFF	TGTGCCAGCTCACCAATAGGGGGCTCGTCTAATGAAAAACTGTTTTTT
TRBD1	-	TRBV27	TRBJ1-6	CASSWQGVGDSPLHF	TGTGCCAGCAGTTGGCAGGGGGTAGGGGATTCACCCCTCCACTTT
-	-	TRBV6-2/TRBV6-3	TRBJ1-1	CASSYSRRGTEAFF	TGTGCCAGCAGTTACTCCCGGAGGGGCACTGAAGCTTTCTTT
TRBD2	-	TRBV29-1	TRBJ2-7	CSVELAGGNSYEQYF	TGCAGCGTTGAATTGGCGGGAGGCAACTCCTACGAGCAGTACTTC
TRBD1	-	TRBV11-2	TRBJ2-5	CASSWDSLGETQYF	TGTGCCAGCAGCTGGGACAGCCTTGGAGAGACCCAGTACTTC
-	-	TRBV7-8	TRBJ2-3	CASSLLGGPGRTDTQYF	TGTGCCAGCAGCTTATTGGGGGGGCCGGGAAGAACAGATACGCAGTATTTT
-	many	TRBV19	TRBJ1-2	CASSIDPQNYGYTF	TGTGCCAGTAGTATAGACCCCCAAAACTATGGCTACACCTTC
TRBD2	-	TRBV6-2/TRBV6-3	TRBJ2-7	CASSSLAGGTSSYEQYF	TGTGCCAGCAGTTCACTAGCGGGAGGGACCAGCTCCTACGAGCAGTACTTC
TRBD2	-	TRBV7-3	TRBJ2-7	CASSSGLAGVYEQYF	TGTGCCAGCAGCTCCGGACTAGCGGGAGTCTACGAGCAGTACTTC
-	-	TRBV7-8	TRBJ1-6	CASSLATGHFNSPLHF	TGTGCCAGCAGCTTAGCTACGGGACACTTTAATTCACCCCTCCACTTT
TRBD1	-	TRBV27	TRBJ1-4	CASSLLTDRAGNEKLFF	TGTGCCAGCAGTTTATTAACTGACAGGGCAGGGAATGAAAAACTGTTTTTT
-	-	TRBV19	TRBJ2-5	CASSSGGHQSGETQYF	TGTGCCAGTAGTAGCGGGGGACACCAATCCGGGGAGACCCAGTACTTC
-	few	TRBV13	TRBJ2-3	CASSLGLFTDTQYF	TGTGCCAGCAGCTTAGGACTCTTCACAGATACGCAGTATTTT
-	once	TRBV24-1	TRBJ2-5	CATSDLQPGQETQYF	TGTGCCACCAGTGATTTGCAACCGGGACAAGAGACCCAGTACTTC
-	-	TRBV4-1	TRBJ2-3	CASSQGSPEGRDTQYF	TGCGCCAGCAGCCAAGGGTCCCCCGAGGGTAGAGATACGCAGTATTTT
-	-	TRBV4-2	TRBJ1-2	CASSQDITGSGYGYTF	TGTGCCAGCAGCCAAGATATCACAGGGAGTGGCTATGGCTACACCTTC
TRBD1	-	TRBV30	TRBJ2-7	CAWSESGQLLYEQYF	TGTGCCTGGAGTGAATCGGGACAGCTCCTCTACGAGCAGTACTTC
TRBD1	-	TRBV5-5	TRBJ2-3	CASSPQGVADTQYF	TGTGCCAGCAGCCCCCAGGGGGTGGCAGATACGCAGTATTTT
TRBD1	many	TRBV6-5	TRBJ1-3	CASSIQGAPGNTIYF	TGTGCCAGCAGTATACAGGGGGCGCCTGGAAACACCATATATTTT
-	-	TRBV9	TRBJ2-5	CASSVGRWQTQYF	TGTGCCAGCAGCGTAGGGAGGTGGCAGACCCAGTACTTC
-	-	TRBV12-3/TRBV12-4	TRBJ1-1	CASSHARRAEAFF	TGTGCCAGCAGCCACGCCCGGAGAGCTGAAGCTTTCTTT
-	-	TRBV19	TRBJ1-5	CASRGGYSNQPQHF	TGTGCCAGTCGAGGGGGATATAGCAATCAGCCCCAGCATTTT
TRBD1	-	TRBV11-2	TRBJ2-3	CASSSTLGQGGGTDTQYF	TGTGCCAGCAGCTCAACCTTGGGACAGGGCGGAGGCACAGATACGCAGTATTTT